Listed below are T cell receptor beta chains from one sample, sequenced in a study of blood T cell repertoires in COVID-19. The method was immunoSEQ multiplex PCR; TCRdb's version includes in-frame clones alone and lacks a portion of them. The sample includes hundreds of thousands of clones, roughly 83% of them seen just once. Sequencing used peripheral blood. The receptors come from a man aged 80 or over with acute or convalescent COVID-19. Each CDR3 is given without its conserved first and last residue.

TRBJ2-1 TRBV5-5 ASSLGGTVNEQF
TRBJ1-4 TRBV4-1 ASSLGKFSIFQSNEKLF
TRBJ1-3 TRBV3-1/TRBV3-2 ASSQVGVSGNTIY
TRBJ2-1 TRBV6-5 ASSRGLAGANEQF
TRBJ2-2 TRBV25-1 ASSEAHLNTGELF
TRBJ1-2 TRBV27 ASRAIQANYGYT
TRBJ1-4 TRBV6-1 ASSEREGANEKLF
TRBJ1-1 TRBV5-1 ASSLSGMNTEAF
TRBJ1-6 TRBV27 ASRSRGSYNSPLH
TRBJ1-5 TRBV6-4 ASSQNQPQH
TRBJ1-3 TRBV6-5 ASVGGGTVKNTIY
TRBJ2-7 TRBV19 ASSISTVPTYEQY
TRBJ1-4 TRBV7-6 ASSLRQGGSFNEKLF
TRBJ2-7 TRBV5-1 ASRVTGAYEQY
TRBJ2-1 TRBV11-2 ASSFGGTIEQF
TRBJ2-1 TRBV28 ASSLGGHNEQF
TRBJ2-1 TRBV18 ASSPSSGGWNEQF
TRBJ1-6 TRBV18 ASSPGQGGGNSPLH
TRBJ2-3 TRBV18 ASSPQVSLFWTDTQY
TRBJ1-1 TRBV30 AWGARNTEAF
TRBJ2-1 TRBV5-1 ASSPGTGFGNEQF
TRBJ2-3 TRBV24-1 ATSDWGRTDTQY
TRBJ1-1 TRBV14 ASSQETAGQGRGGTEAF
TRBJ2-1 TRBV27 ASSRNLAGGGNEQF
TRBJ1-2 TRBV24-1 ATSEAGTAYGYT
TRBJ2-2 TRBV19 ASSMPLAANTGELF
TRBJ1-5 TRBV6-6 ASTQGAKQPQH
TRBJ2-7 TRBV6-1 ASSDGSLAVYEQY
TRBJ2-5 TRBV18 ASSPGRVQETQY
TRBJ2-4 TRBV14 ASSQDLSREGIRAKNIQY
TRBJ1-1 TRBV3-1/TRBV3-2 ASSQFRQGEAF
TRBJ1-2 TRBV5-4 ASTSDRSYGYT
TRBJ2-6 TRBV2 ASHLRTGANVLT
TRBJ2-5 TRBV2 ASSEWRASGIGETQY
TRBJ1-6 TRBV13 ASSLVVNSPLH
TRBJ2-3 TRBV5-4 ASSLLAGFVDTQY
TRBJ2-7 TRBV18 ASSPTIQSYEQY
TRBJ2-3 TRBV5-4 ASSLRTSGTSDTQY
TRBJ2-7 TRBV5-8 ASSNMRLAGEQY
TRBJ1-2 TRBV28 ASTITGGHWGYT
TRBJ2-3 TRBV12-2 ASRLLAGCLWSTDTQY
TRBJ1-2 TRBV6-2/TRBV6-3 ASSRSGGGGGYT
TRBJ1-5 TRBV28 ASSLAGLSDQPQH
TRBJ1-6 TRBV27 ASSPRGRGAYNSPLH
TRBJ1-1 TRBV27 ASSSYRVNTEAF
TRBJ1-4 TRBV5-1 ASSPGQATEKLF
TRBJ2-7 TRBV19 ASSTDSSYEQY
TRBJ2-7 TRBV24-1 ATSDPGTGVAEQY